This T cell receptor (beta chain) derives from a study of response to subunit inactivated influenza vaccine. Study-wide results and limits: Seasonal influenza vaccination, on each occasion, was suggested by the authors to recruit few new T cells.

In germline, CDR1 is SQVTM, CDR2 ANQGSEA. CDR3 length equals 14 residues. Trimming took 2 bases from V and 6 from J, leaving 14 bases between them. At least ten counts were recorded for this clonotype. The antigen is undetermined. TCRdb re-called the RT-PCR reads with MiXCR, one entry per CDR3 protein. The table has 500,000 to 550,000 distinct CDR3 sequences, approximately 7.8% seen once. The origin of this receptor is a man aged 50 to 69 who received an inactivated influenza vaccine. The sequencing here drew on PBMCs from blood, taken less than 30 months after vaccination. The rearrangement joins TRBV29-1 to TRBJ2-1; D might be TRBD1 or TRBD2, each matching 6 bases. This CDR3 reads CSVELGGGFNEQFF. CDR3 in DNA: TGCAGCGTTGAACTAGGAGGGGGGTTCAATGAGCAGTTCTTC.